The present TCR beta chain was sequenced within a study of T-cell memory formation after mild COVID-19. This clonotype was recorded at least ten times. Its specificity is unknown. TCRdb called the 5' RACE reads again in MiXCR, with one record for every CDR3 protein. The table has more than 300,000 distinct CDR3 sequences, about 13% seen once. Study-level findings and limits: There were some responding clones in pre-infection memory, which suggested that cross-reactive memory had joined. Contracting CD8+ clones were enriched in EMRA, CD4+ mainly in CM and EM. A balance of CD4 and CD8 characterized clones contracting day 15 to 85, whereas later expanders leaned CD4+.

V shed 4 bases, J shed 3 bases, and the junction held 9 bases outside the gene matches. The CDR3 loop spans 16 amino acids. Germline V gene data show CDR1 as SGHRS and CDR2 as YFSETQ. The TCR sequence derives from a man aged 18 to 30 who had mild COVID-19 (a few samples of this study predate the infection). Cell type and time point are not known. The gene calls are TRBV5-1 and TRBJ2-3, with 9 bases aligning to TRBD2. The sample was PBMCs or a T cell subset sorted from them (not recorded which). The CDR3 here is CASSTSLAGVTDTQYF. CDR3 sequence (DNA): TGCGCCAGCAGCACCTCCTTAGCGGGGGTAACAGATACGCAGTATTTT.